This record covers a single TCR beta chain. No antigen is known for it. TCRdb reprocessed the 5' RACE reads and reports one entry per CDR3 protein, with no DNA. The clone table shows about 460,000 distinct CDR3 sequences, with the ten largest holding more than 1.4%. The sample is drawn from a study of T cells expressing NK-cell markers. Background on the study: Source material for TCR beta repertoires consisted of sorted CD3+CD56+NKG2C+, CD3+CD56+NKG2C- and CD3+CD56-NKG2C+ T cells. Findings and caveats of the study: A handful of donors likewise had their CD3+CD56-NKG2C+ fraction led by these clonotypes.

The clonotype was recovered from a woman between 50 and 59 years old in good health. Specimen: blood T cells: a sorted CD56 or NKG2C T cell subset, CD4+ or CD8+ T cells, or bulk PBMC T cells (not recorded which).

The CDR3 sequence: CASSSNGDTEAFF. V is TRBV12-3 or TRBV12-4 and J is TRBJ1-1. This CDR3 contains 13 residues.